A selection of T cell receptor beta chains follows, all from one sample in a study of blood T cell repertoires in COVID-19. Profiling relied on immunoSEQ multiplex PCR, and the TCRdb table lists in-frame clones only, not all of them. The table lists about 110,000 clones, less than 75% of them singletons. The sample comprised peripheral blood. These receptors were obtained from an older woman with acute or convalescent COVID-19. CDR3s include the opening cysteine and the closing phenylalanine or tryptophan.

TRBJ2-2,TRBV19,CASRAGEGTGELFF
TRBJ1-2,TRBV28,CASSFSGRAGVGYTF
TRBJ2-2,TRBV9,CASSVFQGSGTGELFF
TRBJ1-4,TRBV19,CASSIEGGRPNEKLFF
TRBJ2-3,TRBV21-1,CARHSRFSPRTDTQYF
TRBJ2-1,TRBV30,CAWDFAIGQSEQFF
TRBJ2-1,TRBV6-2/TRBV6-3,CASSVDRASNEQFF
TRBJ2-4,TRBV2,CASSDGAGFDIQYF
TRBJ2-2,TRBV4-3,CASSQDPQGSGELFF
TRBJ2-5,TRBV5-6,CASSTQGRGQETQYF
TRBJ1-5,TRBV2,CASKSDSLSNQPQHF
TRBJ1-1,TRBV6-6,CASTWGAEAFF
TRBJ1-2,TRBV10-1,CASSERTSYGYTF
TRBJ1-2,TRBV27,CASRGDRVYGYTF
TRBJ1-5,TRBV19,CASSIRGYGNQPQHF
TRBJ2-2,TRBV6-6,CASSYSSGYTGELFF
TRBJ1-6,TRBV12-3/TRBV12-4,CASTQGGNSPLHF